This T cell receptor (beta chain) came from a study of T cell responses to AZD1222 COVID-19 vaccine. General observations from the study: A rise in Spike-specific TCR breadth and depth followed two AZD1222 doses.

The data were produced by immunoSEQ multiplex PCR, yet TCRdb's version contains in-frame clones alone and is incomplete. The repertoire has roughly 200,000 clones, just over 90% of them found once; the top ten carry approximately 1%. From germline, CDR1 is GTSNPN and CDR2 SVGIG (reference sequence). The CDR3 is 14 amino acids. The V and J ends lost 8 bases and 2 bases respectively, with 13 bases between them. Of note for this clone: Its antigen is not known.

The TCR sequence derives from an adult in good health. V gene TRBV30 combines with J gene TRBJ1-6; tentatively, D is TRBD1 (5 bases). Sequences were derived from peripheral blood, sampled on day 0 of MenACWY control vaccination. The CDR3: CASSWGTYNSPLHF. DNA for the CDR3: TGTGCCAGTTCCTGGGGCACCTATAATTCACCCCTCCACTTT.